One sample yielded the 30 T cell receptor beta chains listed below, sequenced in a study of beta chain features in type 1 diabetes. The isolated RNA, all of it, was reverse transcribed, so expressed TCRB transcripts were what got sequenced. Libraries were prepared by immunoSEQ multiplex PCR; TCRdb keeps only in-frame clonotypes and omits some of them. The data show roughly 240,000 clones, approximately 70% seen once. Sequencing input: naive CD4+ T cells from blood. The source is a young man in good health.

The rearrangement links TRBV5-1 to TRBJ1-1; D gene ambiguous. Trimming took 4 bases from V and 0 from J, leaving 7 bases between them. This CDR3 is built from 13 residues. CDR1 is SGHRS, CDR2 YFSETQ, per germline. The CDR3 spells CASSGMMNTEAFF. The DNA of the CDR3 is TGCGCCAGCAGCGGAATGATGAACACTGAAGCTTTCTTT.

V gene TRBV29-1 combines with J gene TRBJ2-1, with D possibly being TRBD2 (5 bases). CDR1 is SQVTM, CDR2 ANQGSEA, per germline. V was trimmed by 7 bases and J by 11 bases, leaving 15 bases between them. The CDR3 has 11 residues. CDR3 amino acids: CSDRSREQQFF. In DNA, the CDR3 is TGCAGCGACAGAAGCCGGGAACAGCAGTTCTTC.

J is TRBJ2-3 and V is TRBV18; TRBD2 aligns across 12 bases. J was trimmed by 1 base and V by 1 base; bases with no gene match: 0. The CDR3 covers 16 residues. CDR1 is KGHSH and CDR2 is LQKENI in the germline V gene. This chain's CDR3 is CASSPRLAGGTDTQYF. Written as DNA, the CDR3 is TGTGCCAGCTCACCACGACTAGCGGGAGGCACAGATACGCAGTATTTT.

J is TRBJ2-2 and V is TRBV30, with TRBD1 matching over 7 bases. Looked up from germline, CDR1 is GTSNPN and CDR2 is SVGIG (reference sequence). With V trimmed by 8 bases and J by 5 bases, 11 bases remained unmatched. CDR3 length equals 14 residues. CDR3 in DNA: TGTGCCGGAACAAACAGGGGATGGACCGGGGAGCTGTTTTTT. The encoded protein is CAGTNRGWTGELFF.

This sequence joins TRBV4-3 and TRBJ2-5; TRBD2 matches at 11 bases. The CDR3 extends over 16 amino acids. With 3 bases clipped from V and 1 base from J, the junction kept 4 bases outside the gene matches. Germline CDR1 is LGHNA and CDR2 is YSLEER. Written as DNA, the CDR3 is TGCGCCAGCAGCCACAGACTAGCGGGAAGCCAAGAGACCCAGTACTTC. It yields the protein CASSHRLAGSQETQYF.

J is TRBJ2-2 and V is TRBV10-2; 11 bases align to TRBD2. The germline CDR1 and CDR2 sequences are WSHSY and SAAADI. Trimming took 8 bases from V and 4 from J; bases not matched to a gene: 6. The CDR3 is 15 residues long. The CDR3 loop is CASGRLAGFTGELFF. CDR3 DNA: TGCGCCAGCGGGCGACTAGCGGGATTCACCGGGGAGCTGTTTTTT.

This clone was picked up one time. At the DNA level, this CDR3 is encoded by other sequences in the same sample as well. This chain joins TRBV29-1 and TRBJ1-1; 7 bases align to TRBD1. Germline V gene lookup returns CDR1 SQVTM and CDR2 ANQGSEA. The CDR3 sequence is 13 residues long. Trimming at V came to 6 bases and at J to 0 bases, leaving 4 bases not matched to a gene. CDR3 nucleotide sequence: TGCAGCGTCGGGGGACAGCTGAACACTGAAGCTTTCTTT. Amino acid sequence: CSVGGQLNTEAFF.

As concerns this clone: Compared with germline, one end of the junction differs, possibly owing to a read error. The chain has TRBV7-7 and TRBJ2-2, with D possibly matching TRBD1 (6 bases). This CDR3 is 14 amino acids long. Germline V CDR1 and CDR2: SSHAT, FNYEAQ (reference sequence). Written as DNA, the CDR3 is TGTGCTAGCAGCCTTGGACCAGGGGCCGGGGAGCTGTTTTTT. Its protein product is CASSLGPGAGELFF.

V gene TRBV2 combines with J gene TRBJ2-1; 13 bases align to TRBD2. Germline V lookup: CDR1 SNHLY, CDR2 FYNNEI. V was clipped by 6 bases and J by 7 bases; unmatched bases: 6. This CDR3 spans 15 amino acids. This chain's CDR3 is CASRRTSGSRNEQFF. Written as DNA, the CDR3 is TGTGCCAGCAGGAGGACTAGCGGGAGTAGAAATGAGCAGTTCTTC.

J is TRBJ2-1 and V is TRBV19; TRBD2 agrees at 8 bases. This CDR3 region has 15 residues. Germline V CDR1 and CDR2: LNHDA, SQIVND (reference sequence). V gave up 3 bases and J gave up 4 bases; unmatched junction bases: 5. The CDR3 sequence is CASSIGREAYNEQFF. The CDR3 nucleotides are TGTGCCAGTAGTATCGGGCGGGAGGCTTACAATGAGCAGTTCTTC. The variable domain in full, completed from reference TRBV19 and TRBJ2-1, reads DGGITQSPKYLFRKEGQNVTLSCEQNLNHDAMYWYRQDPGQGLRLIYYSQIVNDFQKGDIAEGYSVSREKKESFPLTVTSAQKNPTAFYLCASSIGREAYNEQFFGPGTRLTVL.

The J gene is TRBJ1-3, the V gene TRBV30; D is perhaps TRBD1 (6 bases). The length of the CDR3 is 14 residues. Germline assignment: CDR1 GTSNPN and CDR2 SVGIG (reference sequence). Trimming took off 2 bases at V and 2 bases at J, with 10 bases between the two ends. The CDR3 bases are TGTGCCTGGAGTCGAACAGGGACTGGAAACACCATATATTTT. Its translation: CAWSRTGTGNTIYF.

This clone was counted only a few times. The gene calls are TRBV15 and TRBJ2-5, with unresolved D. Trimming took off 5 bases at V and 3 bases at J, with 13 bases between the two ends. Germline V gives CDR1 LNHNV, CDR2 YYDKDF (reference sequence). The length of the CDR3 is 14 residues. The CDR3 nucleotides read TGTGCCACCAGCGGTAGGCGTATGGAAGAGACCCAGTACTTC. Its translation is CATSGRRMEETQYF.

CDR3 nucleotides: TGTGCCTGGAGCGCTTACAGGAGAGAGCAGTACTTC. This sequence encodes CAWSAYRREQYF. V is TRBV30 and J is TRBJ2-7; a possible D gene is TRBD1 (5 bases). V dropped 3 bases and J dropped 7 bases, with 13 bases sitting between them. This CDR3 region has 12 residues. Per germline, CDR1 GTSNPN and CDR2 SVGIG (reference sequence). Combining the CDR3 with reference TRBV30 and TRBJ2-7 gives the whole variable domain SQTIHQWPATLVQPVGSPLSLECTVEGTSNPNLYWYRQAAGRGLQLLFYSVGIGQISSEVPQNLSASRPQDRQFILSSKKLLLSDSGFYLCAWSAYRREQYFGPGTRLTVT.

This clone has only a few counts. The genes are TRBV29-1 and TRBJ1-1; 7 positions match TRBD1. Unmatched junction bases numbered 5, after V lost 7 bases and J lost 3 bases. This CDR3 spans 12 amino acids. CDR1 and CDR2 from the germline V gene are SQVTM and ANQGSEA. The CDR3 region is CSAQTGYTEAFF. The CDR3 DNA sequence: TGCAGCGCGCAGACAGGGTACACTGAAGCTTTCTTT. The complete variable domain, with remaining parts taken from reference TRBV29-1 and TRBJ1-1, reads SAVISQKPSRDICQRGTSLTIQCQVDSQVTMMFWYRQQPGQSLTLIATANQGSEATYESGFVIDKFPISRPNLTFSTLTVSNMSPEDSSIYLCSAQTGYTEAFFGQGTRLTVV.

The CDR3 DNA follows: TGTGCCACCAGCAGAGAACAGGGTGTGATGAAGACCCAGTACTTC. This gives the protein CATSREQGVMKTQYF. The chain has TRBV15 and TRBJ2-5, with TRBD1 as a possible D gene (6 bases). Per the germline V gene, CDR1 is LNHNV and CDR2 is YYDKDF (reference sequence). The CDR3 totals 15 residues. Trimming removed 0 bases from V and 6 bases from J, with 14 bases in between.

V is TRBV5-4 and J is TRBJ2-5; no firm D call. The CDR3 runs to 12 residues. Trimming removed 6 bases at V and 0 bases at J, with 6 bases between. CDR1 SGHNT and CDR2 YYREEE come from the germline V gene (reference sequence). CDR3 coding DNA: TGTGCCAGCACGAGAGACCAAGAGACCCAGTACTTC. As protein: CASTRDQETQYF.

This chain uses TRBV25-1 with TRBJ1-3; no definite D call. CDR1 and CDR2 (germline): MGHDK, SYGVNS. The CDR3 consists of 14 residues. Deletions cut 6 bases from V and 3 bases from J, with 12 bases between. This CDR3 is CASRGNALGNTIYF. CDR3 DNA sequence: TGTGCCAGCAGGGGTAACGCGCTTGGAAACACCATATATTTT.

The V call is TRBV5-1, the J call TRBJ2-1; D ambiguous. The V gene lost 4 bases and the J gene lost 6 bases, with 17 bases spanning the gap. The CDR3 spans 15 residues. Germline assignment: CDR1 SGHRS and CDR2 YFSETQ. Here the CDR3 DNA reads TGCGCCAGCAGCGCGGTTCCTTGGACCTTCAATGAGCAGTTCTTC. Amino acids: CASSAVPWTFNEQFF.

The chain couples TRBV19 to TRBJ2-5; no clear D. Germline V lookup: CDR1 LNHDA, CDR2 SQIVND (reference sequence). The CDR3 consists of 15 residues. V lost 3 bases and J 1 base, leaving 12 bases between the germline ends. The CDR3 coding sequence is TGTGCCAGTAGTATCAGCCGAAAGATCCAAGAGACCCAGTACTTC. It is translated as CASSISRKIQETQYF.

The CDR3 coding sequence is TGCAGCGTTGAAGCCAACAGGGCCGGCACTGAAGCTTTCTTT. Translated, it gives CSVEANRAGTEAFF. V is TRBV29-1 and J is TRBJ1-1; perhaps TRBD1 as D (6 bases). The CDR3 is 14 amino acids. V lost 1 base, J lost 4 bases, and 13 bases lay in between. Per the germline V gene, CDR1 is SQVTM and CDR2 is ANQGSEA.

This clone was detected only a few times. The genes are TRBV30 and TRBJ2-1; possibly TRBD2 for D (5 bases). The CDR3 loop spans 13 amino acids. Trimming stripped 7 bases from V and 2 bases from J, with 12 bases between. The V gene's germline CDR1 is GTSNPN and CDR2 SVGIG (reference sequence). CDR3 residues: CASTPGTYNEQFF. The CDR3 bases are TGTGCCTCTACCCCGGGGACCTACAATGAGCAGTTCTTC.

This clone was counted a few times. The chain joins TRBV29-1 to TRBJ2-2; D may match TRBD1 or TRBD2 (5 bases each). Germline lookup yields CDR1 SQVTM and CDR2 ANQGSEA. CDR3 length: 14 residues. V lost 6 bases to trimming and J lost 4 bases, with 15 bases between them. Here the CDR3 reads CSVRGLRVTGELFF. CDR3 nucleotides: TGCAGCGTCCGGGGCCTTCGAGTCACCGGGGAGCTGTTTTTT.

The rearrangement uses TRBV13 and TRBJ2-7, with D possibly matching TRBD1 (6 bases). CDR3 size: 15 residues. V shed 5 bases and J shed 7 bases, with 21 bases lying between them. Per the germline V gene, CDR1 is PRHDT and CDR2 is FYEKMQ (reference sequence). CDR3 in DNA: TGTGCCAGCAGCCCGAATCATCCTCAGGGGACGGAGCAGTACTTC. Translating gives CASSPNHPQGTEQYF. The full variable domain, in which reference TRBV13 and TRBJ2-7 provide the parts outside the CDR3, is AAGVIQSPRHLIKEKRETATLKCYPIPRHDTVYWYQQGPGQDPQFLISFYEKMQSDKGSIPDRFSAQQFSDYHSELNMSSLELGDSALYFCASSPNHPQGTEQYFGPGTRLTVT.

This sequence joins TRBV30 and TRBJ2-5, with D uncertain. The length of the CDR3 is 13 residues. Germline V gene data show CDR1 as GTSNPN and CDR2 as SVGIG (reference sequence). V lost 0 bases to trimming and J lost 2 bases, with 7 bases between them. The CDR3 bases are TGTGCCTGGAGTGTCGCGAATCAAGAGACCCAGTACTTC. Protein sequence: CAWSVANQETQYF.

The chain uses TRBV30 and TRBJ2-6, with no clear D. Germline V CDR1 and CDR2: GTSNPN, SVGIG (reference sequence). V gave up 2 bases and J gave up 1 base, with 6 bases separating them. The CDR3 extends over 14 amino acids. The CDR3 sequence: CAWSLMSGANVLTF. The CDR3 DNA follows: TGTGCCTGGAGTCTGATGTCTGGGGCCAACGTCCTGACTTTC.

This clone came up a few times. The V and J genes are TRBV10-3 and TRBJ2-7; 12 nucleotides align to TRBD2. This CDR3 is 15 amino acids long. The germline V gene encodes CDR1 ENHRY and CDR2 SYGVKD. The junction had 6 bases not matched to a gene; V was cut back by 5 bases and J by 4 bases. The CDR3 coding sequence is TGTGCCATCAGTCTAGCGGGAGGGCCGGAATACGAGCAGTACTTC. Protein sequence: CAISLAGGPEYEQYF.

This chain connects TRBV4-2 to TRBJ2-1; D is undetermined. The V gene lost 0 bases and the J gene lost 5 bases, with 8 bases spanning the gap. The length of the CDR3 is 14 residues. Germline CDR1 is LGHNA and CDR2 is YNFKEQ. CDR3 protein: CASSQEARNNEQFF. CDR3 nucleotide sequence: TGTGCCAGCAGCCAAGAGGCCAGGAACAATGAGCAGTTCTTC.

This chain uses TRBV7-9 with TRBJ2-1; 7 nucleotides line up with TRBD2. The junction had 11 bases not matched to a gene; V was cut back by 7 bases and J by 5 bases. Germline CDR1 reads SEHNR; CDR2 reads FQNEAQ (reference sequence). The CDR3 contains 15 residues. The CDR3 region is CASNTLAGPHNEQFF. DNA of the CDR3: TGTGCCAGCAATACCTTAGCGGGCCCCCACAATGAGCAGTTCTTC.

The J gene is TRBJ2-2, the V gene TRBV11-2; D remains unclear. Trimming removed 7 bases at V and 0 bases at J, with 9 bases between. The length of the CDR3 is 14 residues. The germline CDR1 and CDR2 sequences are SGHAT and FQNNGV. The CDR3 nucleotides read TGTGCCAGCACGTCTCGGACGAACACCGGGGAGCTGTTTTTT. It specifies CASTSRTNTGELFF.

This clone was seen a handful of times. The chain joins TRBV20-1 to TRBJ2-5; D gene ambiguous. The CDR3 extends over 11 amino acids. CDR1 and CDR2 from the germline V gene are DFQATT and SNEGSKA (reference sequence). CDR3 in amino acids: CSQTAQETQYF. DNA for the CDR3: TGCAGCCAAACAGCCCAAGAGACCCAGTACTTC.